The clone carrying this T cell receptor beta chain was seen a single time. The junction had 6 bases not matched to a gene; V was cut back by 9 bases and J by 3 bases. CDR1 and CDR2 (germline): LNHNV, YYDKDF (reference sequence). The CDR3 has 14 amino acids. This specimen belongs to a study of blood T cell repertoires in COVID-19. TCRdb keeps only in-frame clones here, not all; method: immunoSEQ multiplex PCR. The sample contains fewer than 350,000 clones, 70% to 90% of which appear only once. The rearrangement joins TRBV15 to TRBJ2-3; 10 bases match TRBD1. The sequencing sample was made of peripheral blood. The TCR sequence derives from a human donor in a cohort sampled during active COVID-19. As DNA, the CDR3 is TGTGCCACAGGGAGACAGGGGGCTACAGATACGCAGTATTTT. This encodes CATGRQGATDTQYF.